This record covers a single TCR beta chain. Antigen: not known. This sample stems from a study of beta chain features in type 1 diabetes. Overall study context: The patients were much like the healthy donors in age, gender and cell yields. Findings and limits, study-wide: Sequencing the cDNA could make cells with high TCR expression show up more than they should. Any HLA-type effect on TCRB rearrangement remained unresolved here. Fewer insertions but more deletions were seen at VDJ junctions in type 1 diabetes patients.

Reverse transcription of all isolated RNA meant that expressed TCRB transcripts were sequenced. Clones were sequenced by immunoSEQ multiplex PCR, and TCRdb holds only the in-frame ones, with some missing. The sample lists over 300,000 clones, under 8.5% occurring once. The CDR3 is made up of 15 amino acids. Per germline, CDR1 SGHVS and CDR2 FQNEAQ. Unmatched junction bases numbered 8, after V lost 5 bases and J lost 4 bases. The rearrangement links TRBV7-8 to TRBJ2-3, with 8 bases aligning to TRBD2. This TCR came from a woman between 18 and 30 years old in good health. The source material was central memory CD4+ T cells from blood. Here the CDR3 DNA reads TGTGCCAGCAGCCCCCGGGGGGGGCTGGCAGATACGCAGTATTTT. Translating gives CASSPRGGLADTQYF.